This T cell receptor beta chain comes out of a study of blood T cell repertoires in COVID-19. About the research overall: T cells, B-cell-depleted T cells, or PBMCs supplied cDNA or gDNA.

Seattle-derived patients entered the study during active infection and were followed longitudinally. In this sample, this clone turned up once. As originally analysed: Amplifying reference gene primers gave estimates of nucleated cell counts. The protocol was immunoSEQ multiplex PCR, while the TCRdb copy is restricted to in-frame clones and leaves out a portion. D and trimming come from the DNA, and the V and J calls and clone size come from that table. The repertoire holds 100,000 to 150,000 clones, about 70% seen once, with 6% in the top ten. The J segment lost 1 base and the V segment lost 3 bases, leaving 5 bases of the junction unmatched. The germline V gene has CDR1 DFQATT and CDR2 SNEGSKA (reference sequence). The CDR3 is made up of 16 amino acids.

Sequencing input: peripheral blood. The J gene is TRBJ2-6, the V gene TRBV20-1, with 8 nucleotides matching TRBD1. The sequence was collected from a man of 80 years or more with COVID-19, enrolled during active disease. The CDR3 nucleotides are TGCAGTGCTAGTACAGGGGGTTCTTCTGGGGCCAACGTCCTGACTTTC. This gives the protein CSASTGGSSGANVLTF.